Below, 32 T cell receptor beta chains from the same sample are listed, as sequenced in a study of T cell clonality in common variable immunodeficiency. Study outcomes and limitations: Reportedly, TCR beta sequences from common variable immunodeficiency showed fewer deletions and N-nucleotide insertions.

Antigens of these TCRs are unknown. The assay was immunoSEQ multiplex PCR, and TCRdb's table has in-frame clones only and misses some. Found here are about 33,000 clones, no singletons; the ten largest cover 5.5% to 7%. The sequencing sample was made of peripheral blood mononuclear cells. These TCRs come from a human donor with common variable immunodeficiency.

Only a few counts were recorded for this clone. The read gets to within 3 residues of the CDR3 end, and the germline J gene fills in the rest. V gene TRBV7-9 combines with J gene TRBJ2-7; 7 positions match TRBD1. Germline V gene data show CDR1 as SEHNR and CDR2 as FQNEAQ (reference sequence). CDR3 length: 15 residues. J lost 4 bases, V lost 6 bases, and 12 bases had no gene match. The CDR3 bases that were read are TGTGCCAGCAGTCCCGCCGGGACAGAGGGGTACGAG. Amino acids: CASSPAGTEGYE. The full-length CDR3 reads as CASSPAGTEGYEQYF.

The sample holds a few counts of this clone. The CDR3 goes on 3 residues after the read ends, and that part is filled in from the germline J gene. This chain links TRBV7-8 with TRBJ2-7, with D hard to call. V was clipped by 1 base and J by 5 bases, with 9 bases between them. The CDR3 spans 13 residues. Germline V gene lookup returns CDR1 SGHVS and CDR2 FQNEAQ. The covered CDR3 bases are TGTGCCAGCAGCTTAGAGGCGGTCCACGAG. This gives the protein CASSLEAVHE. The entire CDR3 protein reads CASSLEAVHEQYF.

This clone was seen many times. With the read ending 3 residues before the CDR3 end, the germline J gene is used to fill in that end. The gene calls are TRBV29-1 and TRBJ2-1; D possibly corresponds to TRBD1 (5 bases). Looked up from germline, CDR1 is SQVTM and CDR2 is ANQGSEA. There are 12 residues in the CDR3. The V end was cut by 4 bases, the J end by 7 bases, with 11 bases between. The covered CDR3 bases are TGCAGCGTTGCCAGGGCCGGGAATGAG. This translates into CSVARAGNE. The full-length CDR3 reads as CSVARAGNEQFF.

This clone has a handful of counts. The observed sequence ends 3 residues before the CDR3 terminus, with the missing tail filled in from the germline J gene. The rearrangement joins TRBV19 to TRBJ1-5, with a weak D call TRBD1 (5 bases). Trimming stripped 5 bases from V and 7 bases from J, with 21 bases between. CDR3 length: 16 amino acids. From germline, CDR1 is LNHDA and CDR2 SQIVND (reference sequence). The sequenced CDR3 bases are TGTGCCAGTAGTTCCCTATCAGGCGGGGGAGCACAGCCC. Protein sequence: CASSSLSGGGAQP. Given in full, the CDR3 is CASSSLSGGGAQPQHF.

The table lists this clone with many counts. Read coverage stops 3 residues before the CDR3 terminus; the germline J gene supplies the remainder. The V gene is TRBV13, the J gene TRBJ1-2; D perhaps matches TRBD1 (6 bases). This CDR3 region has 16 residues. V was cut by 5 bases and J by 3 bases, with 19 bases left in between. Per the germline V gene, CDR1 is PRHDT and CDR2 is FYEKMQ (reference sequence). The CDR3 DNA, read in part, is TGTGCCAGCAGCCAGGGGTCTCTGACATCGCACTATGGC. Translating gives CASSQGSLTSHYG. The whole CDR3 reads CASSQGSLTSHYGYTF.

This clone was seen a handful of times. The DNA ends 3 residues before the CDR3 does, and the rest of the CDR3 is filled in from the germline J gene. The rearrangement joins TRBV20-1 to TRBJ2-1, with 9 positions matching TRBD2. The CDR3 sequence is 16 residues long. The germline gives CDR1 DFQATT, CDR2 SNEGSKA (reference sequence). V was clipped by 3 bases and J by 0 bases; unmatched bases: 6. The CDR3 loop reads CSASFGRGGSYNEQFF. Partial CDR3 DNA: TGCAGTGCTAGTTTTGGGCGGGGGGGCTCCTACAATGAG.

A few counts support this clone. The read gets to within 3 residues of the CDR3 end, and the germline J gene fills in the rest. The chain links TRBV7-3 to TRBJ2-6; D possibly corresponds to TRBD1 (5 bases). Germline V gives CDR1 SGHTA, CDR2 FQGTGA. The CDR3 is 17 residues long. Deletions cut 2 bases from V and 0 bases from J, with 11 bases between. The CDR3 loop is CASSLRQFYSGANVLTF. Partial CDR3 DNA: TGTGCCAGCAGCTTACGACAGTTTTACTCTGGGGCCAACGTC.

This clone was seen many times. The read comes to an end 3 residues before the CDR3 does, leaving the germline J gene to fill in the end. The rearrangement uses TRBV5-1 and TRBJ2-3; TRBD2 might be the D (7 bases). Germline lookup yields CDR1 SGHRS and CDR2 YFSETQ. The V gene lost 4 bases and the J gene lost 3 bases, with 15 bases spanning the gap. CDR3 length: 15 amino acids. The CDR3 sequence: CASSPEGGRTDTQYF. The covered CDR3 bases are TGCGCCAGCAGCCCGGAGGGGGGGAGGACAGATACG. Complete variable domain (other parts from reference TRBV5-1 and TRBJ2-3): KAGVTQTPRYLIKTRGQQVTLSCSPISGHRSVSWYQQTPGQGLQFLFEYFSETQRNKGNFPGRFSGRQFSNSRSEMNVSTLELGDSALYLCASSPEGGRTDTQYFGPGTRLTVL.

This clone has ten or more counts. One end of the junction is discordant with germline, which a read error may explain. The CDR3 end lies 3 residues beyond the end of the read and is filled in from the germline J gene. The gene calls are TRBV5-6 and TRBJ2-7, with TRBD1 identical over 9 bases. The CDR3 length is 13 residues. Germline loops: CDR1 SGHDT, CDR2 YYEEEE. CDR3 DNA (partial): TGTGCCAGCAGGTTGGGACAGGGTAACGAG. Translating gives CASRLGQGNE. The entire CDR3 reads CASRLGQGNEQYF.

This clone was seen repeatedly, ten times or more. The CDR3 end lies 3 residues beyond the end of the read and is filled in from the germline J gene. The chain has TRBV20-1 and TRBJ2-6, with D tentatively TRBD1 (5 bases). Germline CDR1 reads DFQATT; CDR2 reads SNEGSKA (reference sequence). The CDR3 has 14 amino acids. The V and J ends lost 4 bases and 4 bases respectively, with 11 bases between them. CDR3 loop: CSAKVGAGANVLTF. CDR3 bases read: TGCAGTGCTAAAGTTGGGGCCGGGGCCAACGTC.

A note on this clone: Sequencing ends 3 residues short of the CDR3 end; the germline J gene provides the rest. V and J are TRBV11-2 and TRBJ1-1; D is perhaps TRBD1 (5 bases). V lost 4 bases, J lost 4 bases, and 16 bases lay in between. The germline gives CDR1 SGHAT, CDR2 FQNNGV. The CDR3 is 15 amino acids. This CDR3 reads CASSSDNSGVTEAFF. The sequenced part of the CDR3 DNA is TGTGCCAGCAGCTCCGACAATTCGGGGGTCACTGAA.

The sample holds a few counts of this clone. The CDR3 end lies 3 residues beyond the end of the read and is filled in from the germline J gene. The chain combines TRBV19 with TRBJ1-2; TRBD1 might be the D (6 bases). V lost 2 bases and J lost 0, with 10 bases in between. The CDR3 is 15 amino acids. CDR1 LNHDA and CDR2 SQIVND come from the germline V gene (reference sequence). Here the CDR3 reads CASSITGSSNYGYTF. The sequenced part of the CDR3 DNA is TGTGCCAGTAGTATAACAGGGAGTTCTAACTATGGC.

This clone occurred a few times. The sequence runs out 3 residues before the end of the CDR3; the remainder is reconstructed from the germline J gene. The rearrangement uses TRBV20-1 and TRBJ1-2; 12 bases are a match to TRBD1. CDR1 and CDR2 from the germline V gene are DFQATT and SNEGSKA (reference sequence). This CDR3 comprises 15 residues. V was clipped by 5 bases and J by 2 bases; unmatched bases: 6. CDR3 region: CSAGGDRGQNYGYTF. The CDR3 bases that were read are TGCAGTGCTGGGGGGGACAGGGGGCAAAACTATGGC.

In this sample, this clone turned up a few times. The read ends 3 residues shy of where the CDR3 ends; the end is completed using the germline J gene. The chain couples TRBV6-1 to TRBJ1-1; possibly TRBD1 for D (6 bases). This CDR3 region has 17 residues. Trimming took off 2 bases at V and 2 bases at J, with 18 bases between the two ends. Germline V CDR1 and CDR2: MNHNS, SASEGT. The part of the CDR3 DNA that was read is TGTGCCAGCAGTGAATTCCCGACAGGAACCATAAACACTGAA. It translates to CASSEFPTGTINTE. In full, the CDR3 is CASSEFPTGTINTEAFF.

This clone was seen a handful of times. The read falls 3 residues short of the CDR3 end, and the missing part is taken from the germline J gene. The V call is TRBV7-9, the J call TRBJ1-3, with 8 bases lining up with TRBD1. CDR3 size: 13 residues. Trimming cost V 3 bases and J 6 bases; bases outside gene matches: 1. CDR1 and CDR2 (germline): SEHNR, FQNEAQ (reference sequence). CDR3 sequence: CASSLGQANTIYF. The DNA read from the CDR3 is TGTGCCAGCAGCTTGGGACAGGCAAACACC.

The CDR3 loop is CAWSTGQYGYTF. Partial CDR3 DNA: TGTGCCTGGAGTACCGGACAGTATGGC. The chain recombines TRBV30 with TRBJ1-2; weak D call: TRBD1 (6 bases). The observed sequence ends 3 residues before the CDR3 terminus, with the missing tail filled in from the germline J gene. Trimming removed 2 bases from V and 5 bases from J, with 9 bases in between. Germline V CDR1 and CDR2: GTSNPN, SVGIG (reference sequence). The CDR3 has 12 amino acids.

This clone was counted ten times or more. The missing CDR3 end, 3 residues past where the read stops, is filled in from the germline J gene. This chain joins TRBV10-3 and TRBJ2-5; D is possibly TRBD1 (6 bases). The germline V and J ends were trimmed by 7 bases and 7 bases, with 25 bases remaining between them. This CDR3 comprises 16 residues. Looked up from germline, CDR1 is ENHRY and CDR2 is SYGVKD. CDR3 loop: CAITASYPPGVWTQYF. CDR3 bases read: TGTGCCATCACCGCCTCTTATCCGCCAGGGGTCTGGACC.

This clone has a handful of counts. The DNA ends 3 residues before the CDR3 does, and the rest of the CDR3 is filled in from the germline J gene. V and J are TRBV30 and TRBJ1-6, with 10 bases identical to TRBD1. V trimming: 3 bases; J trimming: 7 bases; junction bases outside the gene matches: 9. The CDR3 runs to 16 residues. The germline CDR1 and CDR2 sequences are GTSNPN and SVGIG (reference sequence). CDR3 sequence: CAWSLGQGTRNSPLHF. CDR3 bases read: TGTGCCTGGAGCTTGGGACAGGGGACTCGAAATTCACCC.

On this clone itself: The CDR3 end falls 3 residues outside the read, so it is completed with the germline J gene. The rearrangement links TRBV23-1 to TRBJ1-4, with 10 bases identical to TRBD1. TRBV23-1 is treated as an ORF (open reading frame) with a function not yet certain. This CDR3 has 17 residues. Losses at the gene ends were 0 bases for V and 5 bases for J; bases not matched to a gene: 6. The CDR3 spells CASSQSRTGGFNEKLFF. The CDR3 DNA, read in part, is TGCGCCAGCAGTCAATCGCGGACAGGGGGTTTCAATGAAAAA.

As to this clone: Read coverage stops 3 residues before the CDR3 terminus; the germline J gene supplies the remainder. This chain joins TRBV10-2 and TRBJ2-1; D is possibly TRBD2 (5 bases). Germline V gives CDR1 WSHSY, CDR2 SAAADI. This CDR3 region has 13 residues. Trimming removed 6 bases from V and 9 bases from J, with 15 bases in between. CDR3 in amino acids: CASRLVALSEQFF. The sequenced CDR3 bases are TGCGCCAGCAGACTAGTCGCCTTATCTGAG.

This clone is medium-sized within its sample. The CDR3 DNA, read in part, is TGTGCCTGGCAGACAGGGGGCCTCTACAATGAG. This codes for CAWQTGGLYNE. From start to end, the CDR3 is CAWQTGGLYNEQFF. The chain carries TRBV30 and TRBJ2-1; TRBD1 matches 10 bases. Sequencing ends 3 residues short of the CDR3 end; the germline J gene provides the rest. Germline trimming cut 5 bases from V and 3 bases from J; bases unmatched to any gene: 4. In germline, CDR1 is GTSNPN, CDR2 SVGIG (reference sequence). This CDR3 has 14 amino acids.

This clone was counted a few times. The CDR3 sequence: CASSEGHGVYGYTF. CDR3 bases read: TGTGCCAGCAGTGAAGGCCACGGGGTCTATGGC. This chain joins TRBV2 and TRBJ1-2; the D is unclear. The read comes to an end 3 residues before the CDR3 does, leaving the germline J gene to fill in the end. Trimming stripped 1 base from V and 4 bases from J, with 10 bases between. This CDR3 is built from 14 residues. The germline V gene has CDR1 SNHLY and CDR2 FYNNEI.

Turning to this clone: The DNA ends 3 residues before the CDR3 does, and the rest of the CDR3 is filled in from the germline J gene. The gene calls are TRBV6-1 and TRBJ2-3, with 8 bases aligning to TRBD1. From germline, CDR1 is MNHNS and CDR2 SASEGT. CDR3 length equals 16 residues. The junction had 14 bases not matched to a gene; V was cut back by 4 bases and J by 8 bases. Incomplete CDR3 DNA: TGTGCCAGCAGTGTTCCTGGACAGGGCATTATCGCTACG. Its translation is CASSVPGQGIIAT. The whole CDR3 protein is CASSVPGQGIIATQYF.

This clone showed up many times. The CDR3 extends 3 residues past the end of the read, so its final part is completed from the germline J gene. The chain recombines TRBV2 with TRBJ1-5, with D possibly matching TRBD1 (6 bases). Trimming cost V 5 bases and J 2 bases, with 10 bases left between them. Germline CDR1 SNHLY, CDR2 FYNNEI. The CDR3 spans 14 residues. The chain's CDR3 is CASSTSGGNQPQHF. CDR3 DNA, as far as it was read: TGTGCCAGCAGTACATCAGGGGGCAATCAGCCC.

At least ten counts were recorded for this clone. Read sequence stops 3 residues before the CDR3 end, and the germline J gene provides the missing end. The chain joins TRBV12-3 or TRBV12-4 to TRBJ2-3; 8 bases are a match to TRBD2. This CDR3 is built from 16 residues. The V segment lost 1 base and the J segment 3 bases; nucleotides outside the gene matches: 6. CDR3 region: CASSLGGTRETDTQYF. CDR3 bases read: TGTGCCAGCAGTTTAGGCGGGACTAGGGAGACAGATACG.

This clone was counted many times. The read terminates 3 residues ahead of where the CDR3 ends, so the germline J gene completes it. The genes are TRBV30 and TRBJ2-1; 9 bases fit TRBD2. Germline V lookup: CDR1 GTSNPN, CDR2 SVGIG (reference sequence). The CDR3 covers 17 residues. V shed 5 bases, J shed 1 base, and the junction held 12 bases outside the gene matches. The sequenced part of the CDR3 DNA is TGTGCCTGGCCGAGTAGGAGCGGGGGGAGGTCCTACAATGAG. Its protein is CAWPSRSGGRSYNE. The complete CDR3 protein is CAWPSRSGGRSYNEQFF.

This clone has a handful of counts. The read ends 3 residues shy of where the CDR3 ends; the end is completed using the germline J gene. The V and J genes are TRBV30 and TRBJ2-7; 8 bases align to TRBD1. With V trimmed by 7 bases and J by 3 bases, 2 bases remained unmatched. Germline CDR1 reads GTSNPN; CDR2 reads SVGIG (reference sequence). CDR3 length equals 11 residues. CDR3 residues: CALTGGYEQYF. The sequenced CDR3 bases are TGTGCCTTAACAGGGGGCTACGAG.

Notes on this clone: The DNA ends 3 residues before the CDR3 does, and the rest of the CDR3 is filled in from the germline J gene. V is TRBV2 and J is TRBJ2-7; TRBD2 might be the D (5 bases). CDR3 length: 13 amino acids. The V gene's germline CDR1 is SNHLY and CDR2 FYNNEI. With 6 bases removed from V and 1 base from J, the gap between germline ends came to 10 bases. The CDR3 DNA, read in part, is TGTGCCAGCAGCGCCGGGGTATCCTACGAG. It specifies CASSAGVSYE. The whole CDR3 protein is CASSAGVSYEQYF. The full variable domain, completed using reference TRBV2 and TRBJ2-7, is EPEVTQTPSHQVTQMGQEVILRCVPISNHLYFYWYRQILGQKVEFLVSFYNNEISEKSEIFDDQFSVERPDGSNFTLKIRSTKLEDSAMYFCASSAGVSYEQYFGPGTRLTVT.

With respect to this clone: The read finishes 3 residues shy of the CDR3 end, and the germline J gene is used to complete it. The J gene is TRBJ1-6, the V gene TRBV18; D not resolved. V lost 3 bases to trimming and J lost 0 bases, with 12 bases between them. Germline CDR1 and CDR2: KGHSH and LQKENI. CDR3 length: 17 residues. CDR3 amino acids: CASSPETLSSYNSPLHF. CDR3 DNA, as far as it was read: TGTGCCAGCTCACCGGAGACACTGAGCTCCTATAATTCACCC.

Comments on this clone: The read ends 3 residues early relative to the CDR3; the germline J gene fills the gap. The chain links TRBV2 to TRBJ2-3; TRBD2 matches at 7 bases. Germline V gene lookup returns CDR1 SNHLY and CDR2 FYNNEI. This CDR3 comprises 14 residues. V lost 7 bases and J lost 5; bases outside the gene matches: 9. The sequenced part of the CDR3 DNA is TGTGCCAGCATCAACCCCTCTAGCGGAGATACG. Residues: CASINPSSGDT. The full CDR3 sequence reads CASINPSSGDTQYF.

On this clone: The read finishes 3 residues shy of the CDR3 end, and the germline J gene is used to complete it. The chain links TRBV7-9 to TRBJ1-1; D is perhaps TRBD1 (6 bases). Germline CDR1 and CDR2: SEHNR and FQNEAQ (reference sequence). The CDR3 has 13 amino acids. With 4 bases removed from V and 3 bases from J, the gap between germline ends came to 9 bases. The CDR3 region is CASSWGHDTEAFF. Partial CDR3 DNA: TGTGCCAGCAGCTGGGGACACGACACTGAA.

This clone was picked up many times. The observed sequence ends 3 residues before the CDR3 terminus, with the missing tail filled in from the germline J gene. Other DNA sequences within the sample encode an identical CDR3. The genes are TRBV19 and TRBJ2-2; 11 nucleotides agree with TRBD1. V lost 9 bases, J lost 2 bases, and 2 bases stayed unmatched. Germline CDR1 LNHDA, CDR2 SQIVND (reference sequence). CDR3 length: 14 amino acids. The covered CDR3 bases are TGTGCCAGCCGGACAGGGGGCAACACCGGGGAG. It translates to CASRTGGNTGE. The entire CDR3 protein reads CASRTGGNTGELFF.